The 22 T cell receptor beta chains listed next were all sequenced from one sample in a study of shared clonotypes between healthy human individuals. Method: immunoSEQ multiplex PCR; TCRdb's copy keeps in-frame clones and lacks some. The table has about a million clones, approximately 76% seen once. The sequencing sample was made of memory CD4+ T cells sorted from blood. This sample's subset: CD45RA-negative fraction. Receptors were obtained from a young man in good health.

The chain links TRBV27 to TRBJ2-3; TRBD2 aligns across 9 bases. The CDR3 is made up of 15 amino acids. The V gene's germline CDR1 is MNHEY and CDR2 SMNVEV (reference sequence). V gave up 5 bases and J gave up 11 bases; unmatched junction bases: 14. The CDR3 is CASSPRAGLAGMQYF. DNA for the CDR3: TGTGCCAGCAGTCCGCGGGCGGGACTAGCAGGGATGCAGTATTTT.

This clone was found many times. The rearrangement links TRBV6-5 to TRBJ2-7, with TRBD1 matching over 12 bases. Germline values: CDR1 MNHEY, CDR2 SVGAGI. Trimming cost V 5 bases and J 7 bases; bases outside gene matches: 3. This CDR3 contains 13 residues. CDR3 in amino acids: CASSRDRGLEQYF. In DNA, the CDR3 is TGTGCCAGCAGTCGGGACAGGGGGCTAGAGCAGTACTTC.

The rearrangement joins TRBV30 to TRBJ2-7; D is ambiguous. CDR1 and CDR2 (germline): GTSNPN, SVGIG (reference sequence). The CDR3 contains 11 residues. Trimming removed 3 bases from V and 3 bases from J, with 6 bases in between. The CDR3 loop reads CAWRGGYEQYF. CDR3 coding DNA: TGTGCCTGGAGGGGTGGCTACGAGCAGTACTTC.

The chain carries TRBV19 and TRBJ1-5; D may be TRBD1 (5 bases). The germline gives CDR1 LNHDA, CDR2 SQIVND (reference sequence). The CDR3 covers 15 residues. Trimming stripped 7 bases from V and 4 bases from J, with 17 bases between. The CDR3 sequence is CASTTPGARNQPQHF. CDR3 nucleotides: TGTGCCAGTACCACCCCCGGGGCGCGGAATCAGCCCCAGCATTTT.

The rearrangement links TRBV2 to TRBJ2-5, with D possibly TRBD2 on 5 matching bases. CDR1 and CDR2 (germline): SNHLY, FYNNEI. Trimming pared 8 bases from V and 5 bases from J, leaving 12 bases between. The CDR3 is 12 amino acids. The CDR3 DNA reads TGTGCCAGCTTTGACGGGGAGGAGACCCAGTACTTC. Encoded protein: CASFDGEETQYF.

The rearrangement links TRBV21-1 to TRBJ2-1; the table gives TRBD2 as D, unverified against the DNA. TRBV21-1 corresponds to a pseudogene. There are 16 residues in the CDR3. The CDR3 DNA sequence: TGTGCCAGCAGCAAAGTGGGACTAGCGATTGACAATGAGCAGTTCTTC. Its protein is CASSKVGLAIDNEQFF.

The V call is TRBV27, the J call TRBJ2-3; 7 bases match TRBD2. The J segment lost 4 bases and the V segment lost 5 bases, leaving 6 bases of the junction unmatched. Germline V gives CDR1 MNHEY, CDR2 SMNVEV (reference sequence). This CDR3 has 14 amino acids. CDR3 DNA: TGTGCCAGCAGTCCCCTAGCGGAACCAGATACGCAGTATTTT. The encoded protein is CASSPLAEPDTQYF.

The rearrangement joins TRBV5-1 to TRBJ2-1; the match to TRBD2 covers 11 bases. J gave up 7 bases and V 5 bases, and 5 bases lay outside the gene matches. The CDR3 length is 14 residues. Germline V gene lookup returns CDR1 SGHRS and CDR2 YFSETQ. CDR3 nucleotide sequence: TGCGCCAGCAGTTTTACTAGCGGGAGTAATGAGCAGTTCTTC. Translated: CASSFTSGSNEQFF.

This clone was observed a few times. V usage is TRBV4-1 and J usage is TRBJ2-1, with unresolved D. CDR1 is MGHRA, CDR2 YSYEKL, per germline. V was cut by 0 bases and J by 9 bases, with 12 bases left in between. The CDR3 spans 14 residues. CDR3: CASSQDGRLGEQFF. CDR3 sequence (DNA): TGCGCCAGCAGCCAAGACGGACGTTTGGGTGAGCAGTTCTTC.

This clone was recorded only once. This chain joins TRBV6-1 and TRBJ2-2, with a tentative D call TRBD1 (6 bases). V lost 7 bases to trimming and J lost 2 bases, with 14 bases between them. The CDR3 extends over 15 amino acids. Germline V CDR1 and CDR2: MNHNS, SASEGT. CDR3 nucleotide sequence: TGTGCCAGCACTAGGGGACACCTTAACACCGGGGAGCTGTTTTTT. Its protein is CASTRGHLNTGELFF.

The gene calls are TRBV5-1 and TRBJ2-5, with a possible D match to TRBD2 (5 bases). The CDR3 contains 15 residues. V lost 1 base and J lost 1, with 11 bases in between. Germline CDR1 is SGHRS and CDR2 is YFSETQ. The CDR3 DNA is TGCGCCAGCAGCTTGAGAGACTACCTCCAAGAGACCCAGTACTTC. Its translation: CASSLRDYLQETQYF.

V and J are TRBV30 and TRBJ1-1, with TRBD1 identical over 11 bases. Germline CDR1 is GTSNPN and CDR2 is SVGIG (reference sequence). The CDR3 has 14 amino acids. With 3 bases clipped from V and 5 bases from J, the junction kept 5 bases outside the gene matches. The CDR3 coding sequence is TGTGCCTGGAGAGGACAGGGGGCGCGGACTGAAGCTTTCTTT. Amino acids: CAWRGQGARTEAFF.

As regards this clone: This same CDR3 is encoded by further DNA sequences in the sample. CDR3 coding DNA: TGTGCCAGCTCACCGCCGGGCCTGAGCTCCTACGAGCAGTACTTC. This sequence encodes CASSPPGLSSYEQYF. The gene calls are TRBV18 and TRBJ2-7; unclear D gene. This CDR3 is 15 amino acids long. Germline CDR1 and CDR2: KGHSH and LQKENI. V was shortened by 3 bases and J by 0 bases, with 12 bases between the two germline ends. Together with reference TRBV18 and TRBJ2-7, the CDR3 gives the full variable domain: NAGVMQNPRHLVRRRGQEARLRCSPMKGHSHVYWYRQLPEEGLKFMVYLQKENIIDESGMPKERFSAEFPKEGPSILRIQQVVRGDSAAYFCASSPPGLSSYEQYFGPGTRLTVT.

The chain recombines TRBV5-6 with TRBJ2-1; D is unresolved. V dropped 2 bases and J dropped 7 bases, with 13 bases sitting between them. The CDR3 covers 14 residues. Germline V lookup: CDR1 SGHDT, CDR2 YYEEEE. The CDR3 DNA is TGTGCCAGCAGCTTTCTAGGGCAGGTTAATGAGCAGTTCTTC. Translation: CASSFLGQVNEQFF.

The rearrangement uses TRBV5-4 and TRBJ1-2, with D unclear. Germline loops: CDR1 SGHNT, CDR2 YYREEE (reference sequence). The CDR3 consists of 14 residues. Deletions cut 2 bases from V and 6 bases from J, with 14 bases between. The CDR3 DNA sequence: TGTGCCAGCAGCTTCGGACGGTCTATCGATGGCTACACCTTC. Protein: CASSFGRSIDGYTF.

The chain uses TRBV5-1 and TRBJ2-2; D is unresolved. Trimming took off 6 bases at V and 0 bases at J, with 6 bases between the two ends. The CDR3 contains 13 residues. Germline CDR1 SGHRS, CDR2 YFSETQ. The CDR3 DNA reads as TGCGCCAGCAAGGAGCCGAACACCGGGGAGCTGTTTTTT. Protein sequence: CASKEPNTGELFF.

This rearrangement joins TRBV19 to TRBJ2-7, with TRBD1 matching over 8 bases. CDR3 size: 14 residues. V lost 5 bases, J lost 5 bases, and 8 bases stayed unmatched. The germline gives CDR1 LNHDA, CDR2 SQIVND (reference sequence). The CDR3 DNA sequence: TGTGCCAGTAGTTGGACAGGGAGTGAGAACGAGCAGTACTTC. Its translation: CASSWTGSENEQYF.

CDR3 sequence reads: CASSLKAWTEANYGYTF. In nucleotides, the CDR3 is TGTGCCAGCAGCTTAAAAGCCTGGACGGAAGCTAACTATGGCTACACCTTC. V usage is TRBV7-8 and J usage is TRBJ1-2; D is unresolved. Trimming took 2 bases from V and 0 from J, leaving 16 bases between them. This CDR3 is 17 amino acids long. Per germline, CDR1 SGHVS and CDR2 FQNEAQ.

V and J are TRBV5-1 and TRBJ1-1; unclear D gene. The CDR3 totals 13 residues. The V end was cut by 5 bases, the J end by 2 bases, with 10 bases between. From germline, CDR1 is SGHRS and CDR2 YFSETQ. DNA of the CDR3: TGCGCCAGCAGGTCGGGAGGTAACACTGAAGCTTTCTTT. It codes for CASRSGGNTEAFF.

This chain joins TRBV15 and TRBJ2-1, with a tentative D call TRBD2 (6 bases). Germline V gene lookup returns CDR1 LNHNV and CDR2 YYDKDF (reference sequence). This CDR3 has 13 residues. V was shortened by 8 bases and J by 9 bases, with 17 bases between the two germline ends. The CDR3 here is CATRPGEKVEQFF. The CDR3 DNA is TGTGCCACCCGTCCGGGGGAAAAGGTTGAGCAGTTCTTC.

The V call is TRBV10-1, the J call TRBJ1-1; a weak D match, TRBD1 (5 bases). This CDR3 has 13 residues. Deletions cut 5 bases from V and 4 bases from J, with 11 bases between. Germline loops: CDR1 WNHNN, CDR2 SYGVQD (reference sequence). The CDR3 loop is CASSSGGSTEAFF. CDR3 bases: TGCGCCAGCAGTTCGGGGGGATCCACTGAAGCTTTCTTT.

The sample holds one count of this clone. The rearrangement links TRBV10-2 to TRBJ1-1; a weak D match, TRBD1 (5 bases). The CDR3 has 13 residues. Germline V CDR1 and CDR2: WSHSY, SAAADI. V was trimmed by 7 bases and J by 5 bases, leaving 14 bases between them. DNA for the CDR3: TGCGCCAGCATGTGGACCGAGGGGACTGAAGCTTTCTTT. Protein product: CASMWTEGTEAFF.